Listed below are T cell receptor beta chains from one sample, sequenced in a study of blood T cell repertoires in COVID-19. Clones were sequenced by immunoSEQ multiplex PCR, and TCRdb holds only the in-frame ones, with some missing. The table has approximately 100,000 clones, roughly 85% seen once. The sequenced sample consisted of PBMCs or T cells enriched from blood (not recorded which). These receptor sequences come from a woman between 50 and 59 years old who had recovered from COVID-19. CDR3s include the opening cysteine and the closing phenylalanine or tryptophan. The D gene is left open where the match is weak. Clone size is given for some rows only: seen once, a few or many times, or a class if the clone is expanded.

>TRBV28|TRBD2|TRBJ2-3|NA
CASRQSSGRASDTQYF
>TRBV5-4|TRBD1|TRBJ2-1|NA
CASQSRTGNNEQFF
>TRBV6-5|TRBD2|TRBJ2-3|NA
CASSYAGGGTDTQYF
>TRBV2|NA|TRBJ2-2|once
CASREGSNTGELFF
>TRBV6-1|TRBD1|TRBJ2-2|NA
CASRGQEESGELFF
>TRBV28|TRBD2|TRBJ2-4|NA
CASNTAGRDIQYF
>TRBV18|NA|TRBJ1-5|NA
CASSPSQNNQPQHF
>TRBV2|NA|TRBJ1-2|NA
CASSGKGQSHGYTF
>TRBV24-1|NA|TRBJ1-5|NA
CATSDSSQPQHF
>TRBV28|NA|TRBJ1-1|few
CATTEQNTEAFF
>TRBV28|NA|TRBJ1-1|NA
CASSFGQSPEAFF
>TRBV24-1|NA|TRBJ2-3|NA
CATSDWRDSSTDTQYF
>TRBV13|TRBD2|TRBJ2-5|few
CASSPGLAGVGEETQYF
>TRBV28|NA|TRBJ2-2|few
CASARDFDTGELFF
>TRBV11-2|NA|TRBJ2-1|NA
CASSLGTKVSYNEQFF
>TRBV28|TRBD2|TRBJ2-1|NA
CASSLASGRNEQFF
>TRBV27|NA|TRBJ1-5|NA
CASSFPNCLAQHF
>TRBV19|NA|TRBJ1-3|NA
CASSRTVDFGNTIYF
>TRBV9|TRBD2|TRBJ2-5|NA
CASSVEGAGGTQYF
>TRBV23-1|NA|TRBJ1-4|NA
CASSQSWRKNEKLFF
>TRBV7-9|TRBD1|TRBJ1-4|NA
CASSLSDRAYEKLFF
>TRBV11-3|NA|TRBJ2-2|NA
CASSLSGRTGELFF
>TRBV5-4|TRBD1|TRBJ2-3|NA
CASSLSPGQGATDTQYF
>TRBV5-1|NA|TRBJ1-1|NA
CASSLAQNTEAFF
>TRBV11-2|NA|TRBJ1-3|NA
CASSPVSGASGNTIYF
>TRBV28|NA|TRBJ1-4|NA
CASSLTGEKLFF
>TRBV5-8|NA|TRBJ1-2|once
CASSPGHGNYGYTF
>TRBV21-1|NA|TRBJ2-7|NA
CASSNNSVTGNVYEQYF
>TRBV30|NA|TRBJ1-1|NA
CAWSVGQGTTEAFF